The T cell receptor beta chain under discussion was sequenced for a study of shared clonotypes between healthy human individuals. Study-level background: The study drew on two women and three men aged 18 to 49 as donors.

Each subset's genomic DNA was shared equally among a number of immunoSEQ plates. Libraries were prepared by immunoSEQ multiplex PCR; TCRdb keeps only in-frame clonotypes and omits some of them. The table includes roughly 2,300,000 clones, roughly 92% detected once. As regards this clone: Its antigen is as yet unknown.

The donor population consisted of healthy HIV-negative adults with no recent acute infections or vaccinations. Study-level points and caveats: Collection of samples was limited to blood; tissue repertoires likely differ.

The sample taken for sequencing was naive CD4+ T cells from PBMCs. Sample subset: CD45RA+ positively selected. This TCR was recovered from a man in his late teens or twenties in good health. Some clones in this sample may be carry-over from other donors' samples.

The CDR3: CASSSGTGVWEQFF. The CDR3 coding sequence is TGTGCCAGCAGTTCCGGGACAGGGGTTTGGGAGCAGTTCTTC. The chain combines TRBV6-5 with TRBJ2-1, with 10 positions matching TRBD1. Trimming cost V 4 bases and J 10 bases; bases outside gene matches: 7. Germline values: CDR1 MNHEY, CDR2 SVGAGI. CDR3 length equals 14 residues.